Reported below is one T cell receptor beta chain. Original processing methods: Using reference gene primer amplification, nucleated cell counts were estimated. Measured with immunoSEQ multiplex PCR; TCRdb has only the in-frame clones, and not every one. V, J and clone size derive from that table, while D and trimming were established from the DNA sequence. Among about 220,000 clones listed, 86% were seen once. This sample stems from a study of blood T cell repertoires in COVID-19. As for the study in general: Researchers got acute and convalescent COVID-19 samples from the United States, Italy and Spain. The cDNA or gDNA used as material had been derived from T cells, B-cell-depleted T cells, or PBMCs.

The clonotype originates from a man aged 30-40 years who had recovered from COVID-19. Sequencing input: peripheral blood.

CDR3 in amino acids: CASSISQGAMTEAFF. The CDR3 DNA reads as TGTGCCAGTAGTATATCCCAGGGGGCGATGACTGAAGCTTTCTTT. V and J are TRBV19 and TRBJ1-1; 8 bases match TRBD1. From germline, CDR1 is LNHDA and CDR2 SQIVND (reference sequence). This CDR3 has 15 amino acids. The V segment lost 2 bases and the J segment 5 bases; nucleotides outside the gene matches: 7.